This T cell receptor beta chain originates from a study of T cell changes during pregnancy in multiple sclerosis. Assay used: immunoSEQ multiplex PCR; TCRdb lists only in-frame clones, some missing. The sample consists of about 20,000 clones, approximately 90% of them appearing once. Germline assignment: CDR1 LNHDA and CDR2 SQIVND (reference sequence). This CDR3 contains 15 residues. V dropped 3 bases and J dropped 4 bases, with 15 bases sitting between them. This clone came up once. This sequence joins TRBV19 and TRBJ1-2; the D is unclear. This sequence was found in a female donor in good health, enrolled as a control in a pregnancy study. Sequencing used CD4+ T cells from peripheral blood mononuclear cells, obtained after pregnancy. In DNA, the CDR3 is TGTGCCAGTAGTATCGCTCTACTCGGCGGCTATGGCTACACCTTC. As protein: CASSIALLGGYGYTF. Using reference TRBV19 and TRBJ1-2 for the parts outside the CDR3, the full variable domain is DGGITQSPKYLFRKEGQNVTLSCEQNLNHDAMYWYRQDPGQGLRLIYYSQIVNDFQKGDIAEGYSVSREKKESFPLTVTSAQKNPTAFYLCASSIALLGGYGYTFGSGTRLTVV.